Listed below are T cell receptor beta chains from one sample, sequenced in a study of Ad26.COV2.S vaccination and SARS-CoV-2 variants. Profiled with immunoSEQ multiplex PCR; TCRdb holds only in-frame clones, not every one. Found here are over 400,000 clones, around 92% of them singletons; the top ten hold more than 1.5%. Sequenced material: peripheral blood, taken in a trial of Ad26.COV2.S vaccine versus placebo. These receptors came from a person aged 18-65 years who received the Ad26.COV2.S COVID-19 vaccine or a placebo. Each CDR3 is given with its conserved first and last residue.

v_call,cdr3_length,cdr3_aa
TRBV7-9,15,CADGVTGLMNTEAFF
TRBV9,15,CASSVTGTAEEKLFF
TRBV19,13,CASSPVSGHEQYF
TRBV6-4,14,CASSMLASTGELFF
TRBV27,15,CASSFTSGGDNEQFF
TRBV6-6,15,CASSSFSSDNSPLHF
TRBV15,17,CATSRGRGGRTIGERTF
TRBV6-5,14,CATIRSGGGDTQYF
TRBV4-1,14,CASSQQYTPYEQYF
TRBV28,16,CASSFSAAGGANVLTF
TRBV19,14,CASSNTDNDNEQFF
TRBV3-1/TRBV3-2,17,CASSQGLAGGPIFEQYF
TRBV7-2,14,CASSQQGVGSPLHF
TRBV11-3,12,CASRGYSDEQFF
TRBV9,17,CASSVVGAGAFQETQYF
TRBV6-4,13,CASRNAYTYEQYF
TRBV28,15,CASSFRGTVSYGYTF
TRBV10-2,12,CASRYREGGYTF
TRBV13,14,CASSASSGANVLTF
TRBV5-1,15,CASSLQGAYTGELFF
TRBV7-2,15,CASSPSGRFNTEAFF
TRBV7-9,13,CASSLVAQHGYTF
TRBV10-1,13,CASSAGAYNEQFF
TRBV24-1,13,CATSGRTSLEQYF
TRBV4-3,17,CASSQEWSPLKNTEAFF
TRBV27,15,CASRLQGAYNSPLHF
TRBV21-1,17,CASRYAGALELNTEAFF
TRBV4-3,17,CASSQGLSGAGGGEQYF
TRBV28,15,CASSLIGTGGNEQFF
TRBV20-1,10,CSAIGEKLFF
TRBV24-1,14,CATGGLPGDDEQFF
TRBV28,13,CASSTLMPYEQYF
TRBV5-4,16,CASTTHPSGGRHEQFF
TRBV6-4,13,CASSDSWGDEQFF
TRBV29-1,14,CSALGQTNTGELFF
TRBV6-2/TRBV6-3,14,CASSYSGTGYEQYF
TRBV6-2/TRBV6-3,16,CASSLIGTSGGSGQYF
TRBV11-2,11,CASSDRGVAFF
TRBV15,17,CATSNGLADVTQETQYF
TRBV7-2,15,CASSLAGGEKRTQYF
TRBV5-6,17,CASSLEASRDSYYEQYF
TRBV7-9,13,CASSFEHTDTQYF
TRBV6-5,16,CASSWGSFATNEKLFF
TRBV7-2,15,CASSLAGGQGPSYTF
TRBV5-5,15,CASSFRQGSGYEQYF
TRBV7-6,13,CASSLSGGDEQYF
TRBV7-9,18,CASSLGAITGESNQPQHF
TRBV4-1,11,CASSQGSGYTF
TRBV10-1,13,CASSLGLRETQYF
TRBV3-1/TRBV3-2,18,CASSPMVYSGECTGELFF
TRBV7-9,12,CASSPIASEQYF
TRBV5-4,16,CASSSERSSGANVLTF
TRBV4-3,16,CASSQDPAGSTYEQYF
TRBV10-2,13,CASNDGSGNTIYF
TRBV6-2/TRBV6-3,18,CASSRLDRGSAGNTEAFF
TRBV7-8,16,CASSHPRWRSYNEQFF
TRBV19,13,CASSPQGTNEQFF